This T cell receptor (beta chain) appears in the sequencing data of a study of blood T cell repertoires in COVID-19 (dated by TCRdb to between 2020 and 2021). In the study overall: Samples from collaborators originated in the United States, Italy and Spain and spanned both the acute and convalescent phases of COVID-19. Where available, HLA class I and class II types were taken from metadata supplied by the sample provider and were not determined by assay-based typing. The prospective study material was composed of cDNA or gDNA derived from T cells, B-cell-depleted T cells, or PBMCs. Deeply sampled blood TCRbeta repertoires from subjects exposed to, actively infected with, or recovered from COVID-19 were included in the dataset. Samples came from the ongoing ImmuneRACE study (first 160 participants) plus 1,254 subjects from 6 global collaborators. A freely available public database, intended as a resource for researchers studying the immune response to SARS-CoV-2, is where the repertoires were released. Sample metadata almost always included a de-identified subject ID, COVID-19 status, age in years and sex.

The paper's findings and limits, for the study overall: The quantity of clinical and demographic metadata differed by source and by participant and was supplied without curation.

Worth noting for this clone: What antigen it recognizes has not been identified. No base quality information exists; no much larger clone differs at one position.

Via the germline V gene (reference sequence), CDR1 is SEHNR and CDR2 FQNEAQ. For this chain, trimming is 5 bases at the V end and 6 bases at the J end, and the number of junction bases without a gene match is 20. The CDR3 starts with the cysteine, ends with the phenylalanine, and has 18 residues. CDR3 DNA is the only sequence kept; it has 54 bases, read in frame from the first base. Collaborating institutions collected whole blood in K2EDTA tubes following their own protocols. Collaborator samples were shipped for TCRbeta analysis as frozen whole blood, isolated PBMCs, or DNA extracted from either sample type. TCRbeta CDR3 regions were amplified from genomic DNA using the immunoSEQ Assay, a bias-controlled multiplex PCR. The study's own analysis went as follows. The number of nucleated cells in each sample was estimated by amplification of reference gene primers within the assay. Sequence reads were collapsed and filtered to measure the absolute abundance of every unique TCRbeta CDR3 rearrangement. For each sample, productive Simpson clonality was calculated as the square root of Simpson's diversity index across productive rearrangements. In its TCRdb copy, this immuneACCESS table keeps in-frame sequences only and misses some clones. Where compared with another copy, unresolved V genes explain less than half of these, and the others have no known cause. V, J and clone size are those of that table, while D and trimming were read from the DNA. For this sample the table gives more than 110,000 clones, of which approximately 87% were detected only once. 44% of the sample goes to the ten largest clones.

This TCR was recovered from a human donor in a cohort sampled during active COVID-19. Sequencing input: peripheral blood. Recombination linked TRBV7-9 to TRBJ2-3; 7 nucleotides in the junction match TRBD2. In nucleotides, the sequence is TGTGCCAGCAGCCCCCGCGATGGGGGAGCGGGGTCAGGGGATACGCAGTATTTT. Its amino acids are CASSPRDGGAGSGDTQYF.